A single sample gave rise to the 27 T cell receptor beta chains below, sequenced in a study of cytomegalovirus exposure and HLA in healthy donors (dated by TCRdb to the late 2010s). Library preparation employed the immunoSEQ multiplex PCR assay. TCRdb provides this immuneACCESS table in a form limited to in-frame rearrangements. Some clones are lacking; in checked studies, under half of them reflect an unresolved V gene, and why the rest are absent is not known. The sample table records approximately 220,000 clones; about nine tenths of these occur just once. Clones ranked in the top ten supply approximately 0.99% of the sample. Input material: PBMCs. All receptors come from a woman aged 18-29 years in good health and CMV-seronegative.

This chain connects TRBV27 to TRBJ1-1; 11 positions agree with TRBD1. The V gene end was trimmed by 3 bases and the J gene end by 4 bases; junction bases not matched to a gene: 4. The CDR3 is 15 residues long. Germline values: CDR1 MNHEY, CDR2 SMNVEV (reference sequence). In DNA form, the CDR3 reads TGTGCCAGCAGTTTTTCCGGGACAGGGGGCACTGAAGCTTTCTTT. This gives the protein CASSFSGTGGTEAFF.

The V gene is TRBV6-5, the J gene TRBJ2-7, with 7 bases fitting TRBD1. Germline V gene sequence: CDR1 MNHEY, CDR2 SVGAGI. This CDR3 has 14 residues. The trim removed 2 bases at V and 2 bases at J, leaving 3 bases unmatched. This chain's CDR3 is CASSYGTDAYEQYF. The CDR3 DNA sequence: TGTGCCAGCAGTTACGGGACAGATGCCTACGAGCAGTACTTC.

The CDR3 nucleotides read TGTGCCAGCAGCTCGACAGGGATAGATACGCAGTATTTT. Amino acid sequence: CASSSTGIDTQYF. V usage is TRBV7-8 and J usage is TRBJ2-3; 7 nucleotides match TRBD1. V dropped 4 bases and J dropped 5; count of bases not matched to a gene: 3. The CDR3 loop spans 13 amino acids. Germline V gene lookup returns CDR1 SGHVS and CDR2 FQNEAQ. The whole variable domain, remainder taken from reference TRBV7-8 and TRBJ2-3, is GAGVSQSPRYKVAKRGQDVALRCDPISGHVSLFWYQQALGQGPEFLTYFQNEAQLDKSGLPSDRFFAERPEGSVSTLKIQRTQQEDSAVYLCASSSTGIDTQYFGPGTRLTVL.

The chain is built from TRBV30 and TRBJ1-1; D might be TRBD1 (5 bases). CDR1 is GTSNPN and CDR2 is SVGIG in the germline V gene (reference sequence). This CDR3 region has 13 residues. V lost 4 bases and J 1 base, leaving 10 bases between the germline ends. CDR3 in DNA: TGTGCCTGGACAGGCGGGGGGAACACTGAAGCTTTCTTT. The encoded protein is CAWTGGGNTEAFF.

The chain employs TRBV6-5 and TRBJ1-2, with D tentatively TRBD1 (6 bases). The V gene lost 6 bases and the J gene lost 3 bases, with 14 bases spanning the gap. CDR3 length: 14 amino acids. Germline CDR1 reads MNHEY; CDR2 reads SVGAGI. DNA of the CDR3: TGTGCCAGCAGGCAGGGGATTCTGTACTATGGCTACACCTTC. It specifies CASRQGILYYGYTF.

The J gene is TRBJ2-3, the V gene TRBV25-1; no reliable D call. The CDR3 is 13 residues long. Germline V CDR1 and CDR2: MGHDK, SYGVNS. V lost 1 base to trimming and J lost 1 base, with 3 bases between them. CDR3 in DNA: TGTGCCAGCAGTGAATCCGGCACAGATACGCAGTATTTT. Its translation is CASSESGTDTQYF.

This chain joins TRBV6-1 and TRBJ1-4, with D possibly matching TRBD1 (5 bases). V lost 7 bases and J lost 8, with 20 bases in between. The CDR3 extends over 15 amino acids. CDR1 is MNHNS and CDR2 is SASEGT in the germline V gene. The CDR3 reads CASIHGPGGKEKLFF. The DNA of the CDR3 is TGTGCCAGCATTCATGGCCCGGGGGGTAAAGAAAAACTGTTTTTT.

The rearrangement links TRBV2 to TRBJ2-3; 9 bases are a match to TRBD2. CDR3 length: 15 residues. Germline V lookup: CDR1 SNHLY, CDR2 FYNNEI. V lost 4 bases, J lost 0 bases, and 2 bases stayed unmatched. DNA of the CDR3: TGTGCCAGCAGTGGGAGCGGGAGGAGCACAGATACGCAGTATTTT. Protein product: CASSGSGRSTDTQYF.

This clone was observed a single time. The V call is TRBV19, the J call TRBJ2-1, with D possibly matching TRBD2 (5 bases). Germline V lookup: CDR1 LNHDA, CDR2 SQIVND (reference sequence). V was clipped by 5 bases and J by 0 bases, with 11 bases between them. The length of the CDR3 is 15 residues. CDR3 sequence: CASSLRAFSYNEQFF. In nucleotides, the CDR3 is TGTGCCAGTAGTTTGAGGGCATTCTCCTACAATGAGCAGTTCTTC.

The chain carries TRBV5-1 and TRBJ2-2; 12 bases map to TRBD1. The CDR3 totals 16 residues. With 2 bases clipped from V and 5 bases from J, the junction kept 4 bases outside the gene matches. Germline V gene lookup returns CDR1 SGHRS and CDR2 YFSETQ. CDR3 sequence (DNA): TGCGCCAGCAGCTTTGGGACAGGGGGCATAACCGGGGAGCTGTTTTTT. Encoded protein: CASSFGTGGITGELFF.

V gene TRBV6-1 combines with J gene TRBJ1-2, with 10 bases matching TRBD1. The germline gives CDR1 MNHNS, CDR2 SASEGT. CDR3 length: 14 amino acids. J lost 3 bases, V lost 7 bases, and 5 bases had no gene match. CDR3 sequence: CASKGTGAYYGYTF. Written as DNA, the CDR3 is TGTGCCAGCAAGGGGACAGGGGCTTACTATGGCTACACCTTC.

The V gene is TRBV7-9, the J gene TRBJ1-1, with D maybe TRBD1 (6 bases). The V end was cut by 7 bases, the J end by 6 bases, with 18 bases between. CDR1 is SEHNR, CDR2 FQNEAQ, per germline (reference sequence). There are 14 residues in the CDR3. Here the CDR3 reads CASTLGGGMAEAFF. CDR3 bases: TGTGCCAGCACCCTAGGGGGGGGCATGGCTGAAGCTTTCTTT.

The genes are TRBV27 and TRBJ2-3; 7 positions match TRBD1. Per the germline V gene, CDR1 is MNHEY and CDR2 is SMNVEV (reference sequence). The CDR3 sequence is 14 residues long. After removal of 6 bases from V and 8 bases from J, the junction contained 11 bases not matched to a gene. The chain's CDR3 is CASRDRATVGTQYF. The CDR3 coding sequence is TGTGCCAGCAGAGACAGGGCCACCGTGGGTACGCAGTATTTT.

V gene TRBV7-9 combines with J gene TRBJ1-5; no clear D gene. The length of the CDR3 is 12 residues. The V gene's germline CDR1 is SEHNR and CDR2 FQNEAQ (reference sequence). V was cut by 4 bases and J by 5 bases, with 6 bases left in between. The CDR3 here is CASSSNYQPQHF. CDR3 sequence (DNA): TGTGCCAGCAGCTCCAACTATCAGCCCCAGCATTTT. Filled out from reference TRBV7-9 and TRBJ1-5, the complete variable domain reads DTGVSQNPRHKITKRGQNVTFRCDPISEHNRLYWYRQTLGQGPEFLTYFQNEAQLEKSRLLSDRFSAERPKGSFSTLEIQRTEQGDSAMYLCASSSNYQPQHFGDGTRLSIL.

The chain employs TRBV30 and TRBJ1-2, with D possibly TRBD1 on 6 matching bases. The CDR3 covers 13 residues. V was cut by 5 bases and J by 3 bases, with 13 bases left in between. Germline CDR1 is GTSNPN and CDR2 is SVGIG (reference sequence). The CDR3 DNA reads TGTGCCTGGGTGAGGGGGAGTGACTATGGCTACACCTTC. Amino acid sequence: CAWVRGSDYGYTF. Full variable domain (missing parts from reference TRBV30 and TRBJ1-2): SQTIHQWPATLVQPVGSPLSLECTVEGTSNPNLYWYRQAAGRGLQLLFYSVGIGQISSEVPQNLSASRPQDRQFILSSKKLLLSDSGFYLCAWVRGSDYGYTFGSGTRLTVV.

The J gene is TRBJ2-3, the V gene TRBV5-4; 8 bases map to TRBD1. Germline lookup yields CDR1 SGHNT and CDR2 YYREEE (reference sequence). The J segment lost 6 bases and the V segment lost 4 bases, leaving 10 bases of the junction unmatched. The CDR3 is made up of 15 amino acids. The CDR3 region has the DNA TGTGCCAGCAGCCAAATCAGGGGGCGCGGGGATACGCAGTATTTT. Protein: CASSQIRGRGDTQYF.

V gene TRBV10-2 combines with J gene TRBJ1-1, with D possibly TRBD1 on 5 matching bases. CDR3 length equals 14 residues. Germline V CDR1 and CDR2: WSHSY, SAAADI. Trimming left V 2 bases short and J 3 bases short, with 10 bases between. The CDR3 loop is CASSEGGSDTEAFF. The DNA for the CDR3 is TGCGCCAGCAGTGAGGGGGGGTCGGACACTGAAGCTTTCTTT.

This chain connects TRBV5-1 to TRBJ2-2; 13 nucleotides line up with TRBD2. Germline lookup yields CDR1 SGHRS and CDR2 YFSETQ. The CDR3 has 19 amino acids. Trimming at V came to 3 bases and at J to 8 bases, leaving 16 bases not matched to a gene. CDR3 nucleotides: TGCGCCAGCAGCTCCACGGTCGGACTAGCGGGAGTAAAGTATGGGGAGCTGTTTTTT. The encoded protein is CASSSTVGLAGVKYGELFF.

The chain combines TRBV4-2 with TRBJ2-2; D is unclear. Trimming took off 0 bases at V and 1 base at J, with 9 bases between the two ends. The CDR3 extends over 16 amino acids. Per germline, CDR1 LGHNA and CDR2 YNFKEQ. The DNA of the CDR3 is TGTGCCAGCAGCCAAGAGCTCGCCGGGAACACCGGGGAGCTGTTTTTT. As protein: CASSQELAGNTGELFF.

V is TRBV7-6 and J is TRBJ2-7; tentatively, D is TRBD2 (6 bases). From germline, CDR1 is SGHVS and CDR2 FNYEAQ. The CDR3 spans 16 residues. V was shortened by 4 bases and J by 2 bases, with 18 bases between the two germline ends. The CDR3 here is CASSSQAGPTPYEQYF. CDR3 coding DNA: TGTGCCAGCAGCTCCCAGGCGGGGCCGACCCCCTACGAGCAGTACTTC.

The chain links TRBV7-6 to TRBJ1-3; TRBD1 agrees at 7 bases. V was clipped by 5 bases and J by 0 bases; unmatched bases: 4. This CDR3 has 15 residues. Germline loops: CDR1 SGHVS, CDR2 FNYEAQ. CDR3 bases: TGTGCCAGCAGCGTCGGGACAGACTCTGGAAACACCATATATTTT. It translates to CASSVGTDSGNTIYF. Based on the CDR3 plus reference TRBV7-6 and TRBJ1-3, the full variable domain is GAGVSQSPRYKVTKRGQDVALRCDPISGHVSLYWYRQALGQGPEFLTYFNYEAQQDKSGLPNDRFSAERPEGSISTLTIQRTEQRDSAMYRCASSVGTDSGNTIYFGEGSWLTVV.

V is TRBV10-3 and J is TRBJ2-5, with 10 bases aligning to TRBD2. Germline loops: CDR1 ENHRY, CDR2 SYGVKD. The CDR3 contains 16 residues. J was trimmed by 2 bases and V by 1 base; bases with no gene match: 4. The CDR3 is CAISEYWTSGQETQYF. In nucleotides, the CDR3 is TGTGCCATCAGTGAGTACTGGACTAGCGGACAAGAGACCCAGTACTTC.

This sequence joins TRBV18 and TRBJ1-2; 8 nucleotides match TRBD1. The CDR3 runs 13 residues. CDR1 is KGHSH and CDR2 is LQKENI in the germline V gene. V dropped 3 bases and J dropped 4; count of bases not matched to a gene: 1. The chain's CDR3 is CASSPGQGYGYTF. Written as DNA, the CDR3 is TGTGCCAGCTCACCCGGACAGGGCTATGGCTACACCTTC.

The DNA for the CDR3 is TGTGCCAGCAGCCCTAGCGGGAGGGATGAGCAGTTCTTC. Its translation: CASSPSGRDEQFF. The J gene is TRBJ2-1, the V gene TRBV6-5, with 12 bases that match TRBD2. Germline CDR1 is MNHEY and CDR2 is SVGAGI. CDR3 size: 13 residues. Trimming removed 6 bases from V and 8 bases from J; junction bases left unmatched: 2.

V is TRBV7-3 and J is TRBJ2-5; D is unresolved. This CDR3 spans 14 amino acids. Trimming took 6 bases from V and 2 from J, leaving 13 bases between them. The germline V gene has CDR1 SGHTA and CDR2 FQGTGA. CDR3 DNA sequence: TGTGCCAGCAGTTTAGGGCCAAAACAAGAGACCCAGTACTTC. As protein: CASSLGPKQETQYF.

The genes are TRBV16 and TRBJ2-1; 12 bases are shared with TRBD1. V dropped 8 bases and J dropped 8; count of bases not matched to a gene: 7. Germline CDR1 is KGHSY and CDR2 is FQNENV. The CDR3 is made up of 14 amino acids. The CDR3 nucleotides are TGTGCCAGCTGCGGGACAGGGGGCCGAGATGAGCAGTTCTTC. It yields the protein CASCGTGGRDEQFF.

The rearrangement links TRBV11-3 to TRBJ2-7; the match to TRBD1 covers 8 bases. CDR3 length: 14 residues. Per germline, CDR1 SGHNT and CDR2 YENEEA. J was trimmed by 2 bases and V by 4 bases; bases with no gene match: 4. CDR3 amino acids: CASSSGGYPYEQYF. The CDR3 coding sequence is TGTGCCAGCAGCTCAGGGGGCTACCCCTACGAGCAGTACTTC.